Listed here are 9 T cell receptor beta chains from one sample, sequenced in a study of shared clonotypes between healthy human individuals. Positive CCR7 selection of CD45RO-negative cells yielded the naive CD8 cells, and terminally differentiated effector memory CD45RA+ cells were excluded. Repertoires were generated with immunoSEQ multiplex PCR, while TCRdb's copy carries only in-frame clones and drops some. This table holds under 1 million clones, just over 95% found once. Specimen: naive CD8+ T cells sorted from blood. The receptors here all came from a man aged 30 to 45 in good health.

CDR3 nucleotides: TGCGCCAGCAGCTTGGTAGCGGGAGTGGGTTACAATGAGCAGTTCTTC. It encodes CASSLVAGVGYNEQFF. The J gene is TRBJ2-1, the V gene TRBV5-1; 9 bases agree with TRBD2. The germline V gene has CDR1 SGHRS and CDR2 YFSETQ. The CDR3 extends over 16 amino acids. Germline trimming cut 0 bases from V and 4 bases from J; bases unmatched to any gene: 5.

V is TRBV20-1 and J is TRBJ1-1; D is ambiguous. Trimming left V 6 bases short and J 5 bases short, with 7 bases between. The length of the CDR3 is 10 residues. Germline V gives CDR1 DFQATT, CDR2 SNEGSKA (reference sequence). For the CDR3, the DNA is TGCAGTGCCTTCTTGACTGAAGCTTTCTTT. It specifies CSAFLTEAFF.

The rearrangement joins TRBV6-6 to TRBJ1-2, with D perhaps TRBD1 (5 bases). The CDR3 contains 15 residues. Trimming shortened V by 2 bases and J by 0 bases, and 10 bases separated the two germline ends. Germline CDR1 and CDR2: MNHNY and SVGAGI (reference sequence). The CDR3, as DNA: TGTGCCAGCAGTTACCAGGGCCCCTCTAACTATGGCTACACCTTC. It yields the protein CASSYQGPSNYGYTF.

The rearrangement joins TRBV6-5 to TRBJ2-1; TRBD2 agrees at 10 bases. The V gene's germline CDR1 is MNHEY and CDR2 SVGAGI. The CDR3 totals 15 residues. Unmatched junction bases numbered 8, after V lost 5 bases and J lost 7 bases. The CDR3 reads CASSTAGGPVNEQFF. CDR3 DNA sequence: TGTGCCAGCAGTACAGCGGGAGGGCCGGTGAATGAGCAGTTCTTC.

V and J are TRBV5-1 and TRBJ2-3; TRBD2 aligns across 11 bases. Germline CDR1 and CDR2: SGHRS and YFSETQ. After removal of 0 bases from V and 2 bases from J, the junction contained 5 bases not matched to a gene. CDR3 length equals 17 residues. As DNA, the CDR3 is TGCGCCAGCAGCTTGGAGACTAGCGGGGAAAACACAGATACGCAGTATTTT. It specifies CASSLETSGENTDTQYF. Based on the CDR3 plus reference TRBV5-1 and TRBJ2-3, the full variable domain is KAGVTQTPRYLIKTRGQQVTLSCSPISGHRSVSWYQQTPGQGLQFLFEYFSETQRNKGNFPGRFSGRQFSNSRSEMNVSTLELGDSALYLCASSLETSGENTDTQYFGPGTRLTVL.

The chain couples TRBV7-9 to TRBJ1-5; 8 nucleotides match TRBD1. The V gene's germline CDR1 is SEHNR and CDR2 FQNEAQ (reference sequence). With 5 bases clipped from V and 4 bases from J, the junction kept 13 bases outside the gene matches. The CDR3 is 17 residues long. This CDR3 reads CASSQTRTGYRNQPQHF. For the CDR3, the DNA is TGTGCCAGCAGCCAAACACGGACAGGGTATAGAAATCAGCCCCAGCATTTT.

This clone was recorded once. The rearrangement uses TRBV7-2 and TRBJ2-1; 8 positions match TRBD1. Trimming cost V 6 bases and J 7 bases; bases outside gene matches: 23. The CDR3 runs to 19 residues. Germline V gene lookup returns CDR1 SGHTA and CDR2 FQGNSA. The CDR3 DNA is TGTGCCAGCAGTCCGGAGGGGACAGGTATTATCGCGATTATAAATGAGCAGTTCTTC. Its translation: CASSPEGTGIIAIINEQFF.

This chain links TRBV27 with TRBJ2-5, with 8 bases matching TRBD1. Germline V gene lookup returns CDR1 MNHEY and CDR2 SMNVEV (reference sequence). This CDR3 spans 14 amino acids. V lost 10 bases and J lost 5; bases outside the gene matches: 12. The CDR3: CATRQGSTGETQYF. The CDR3 DNA is TGTGCCACTCGACAGGGGTCGACGGGGGAGACCCAGTACTTC.

CDR3 amino acids: CASSYSPVGFEQYF. The CDR3 DNA is TGTGCCAGCAGTTACTCTCCGGTCGGCTTCGAGCAGTACTTC. The chain couples TRBV6-5 to TRBJ2-7; D gene unclear. Germline V gene data show CDR1 as MNHEY and CDR2 as SVGAGI. Between the trimmed V and J ends, which lost 0 bases and 6 bases, there was a span of 12 bases. The CDR3 length is 14 residues.